This is a list of T cell receptor beta chains from one sample in a study of T-cell memory formation after mild COVID-19. TCRdb re-derived calls from the 5' RACE reads in MiXCR, one entry per CDR3 protein. The top ten hold about a fifth of the sample, which has around 300,000 distinct CDR3 sequences, about an eighth seen once. Sequencing was done on a sample of PBMCs or a T cell subset sorted from them (not recorded which). Receptors originate from a young man who had mild COVID-19 (a few samples of this study predate the infection). Cell type and time point are not known. Both conserved end residues are part of each CDR3. The D gene is left open where the match is weak. Size is omitted from some rows. Given values are once, few, many or a class for expanded clones.

>TRBJ2-7|NA|few|TRBV7-6
TGTGCCAGCAGCCAACGACAGGACCCCTACGAGCAGTACTTC
CASSQRQDPYEQYF
>TRBJ2-1|NA|few|TRBV20-1
TGCAGTGCGCTAGAGGGGCTCGGGGGATGGAATGAGCAGTTCTTC
CSALEGLGGWNEQFF
>TRBJ2-2|NA|many|TRBV12-3/TRBV12-4
TGTGCCAGCATTCGAGGCCAGGACACCGGGGAGCTGTTTTTT
CASIRGQDTGELFF
>TRBJ1-2|TRBD1|few|TRBV5-5
TGTGCCAGCAGCTTGACAGGGGGCGTCTATGGCTACACCTTC
CASSLTGGVYGYTF
>TRBJ2-7|NA|NA|TRBV9
TGTGCCAGCAGCGTAGTCGCGGACTCGAGCTACGAGCAGTACTTC
CASSVVADSSYEQYF
>TRBJ2-3|TRBD2|NA|TRBV5-1
TGCGCCAGCAGCTTTCGGGGGGTCCCAGATACGCAGTATTTT
CASSFRGVPDTQYF
>TRBJ2-7|TRBD2|many|TRBV7-2
TGTGCCAGCAGACCCCTAGCGGAGGCCTACGAGCAGTACTTC
CASRPLAEAYEQYF
>TRBJ1-5|NA|NA|TRBV7-9
TGTGCCAGCAGCTTAGGGGGGACCTTCGGTCAGCCCCAGCATTTT
CASSLGGTFGQPQHF
>TRBJ2-3|NA|few|TRBV5-1
TGCGCCAGCCGGGACGTAAACGAGGATACGCAGTATTTT
CASRDVNEDTQYF
>TRBJ1-2|NA|few|TRBV4-2
TGTGCCAGCAGCCAAGATACGGGCTATGGCTACACCTTC
CASSQDTGYGYTF
>TRBJ2-2|TRBD1|few|TRBV12-3/TRBV12-4
TGTGCCAGCAGCCTGACAGGGGGGAGGGCCGGGGAGCTGTTTTTT
CASSLTGGRAGELFF
>TRBJ2-1|NA|NA|TRBV7-6
TGTGCCAGCAGCCTTGGGGGTTGGACCTACAATGAGCAGTTCTTC
CASSLGGWTYNEQFF
>TRBJ2-2|TRBD1|few|TRBV28
TGTGCCAGCAGCCCCGGACAGGGGGCGAACACCGGGGAGCTGTTTTTT
CASSPGQGANTGELFF
>TRBJ2-3|TRBD1|few|TRBV5-1
TGCGCCAGCCGATCGAACAGGGGGCTAGTTGATACGCAGTATTTT
CASRSNRGLVDTQYF
>TRBJ2-1|NA|NA|TRBV6-1
TGTGCCAGCAGTGAACGGGGCAATGAGCAGTTCTTC
CASSERGNEQFF
>TRBJ2-2|NA|few|TRBV4-3
TGCGCCAGCAGCCAAGATGGAGGGGGCCGGAACACCGGGGAGCTGTTTTTT
CASSQDGGGRNTGELFF
>TRBJ2-5|TRBD2|NA|TRBV7-9
TGTGCCAGCAGCCTAGTGCTAGCGGCCGGGACCCAGTACTTC
CASSLVLAAGTQYF
>TRBJ2-3|TRBD2|NA|TRBV7-6
TGTGCCAGCAGCTCCCCGACTAGCGAAAGAGATACGCAGTATTTT
CASSSPTSERDTQYF
>TRBJ2-7|TRBD1|NA|TRBV4-1
TGCGCCAGCAGCCAAGGACAGGGGGGGAACTACGAGCAGTACTTC
CASSQGQGGNYEQYF
>TRBJ2-7|NA|NA|TRBV27
TGTGCCAGCAGTTTAGGGCTACAGCTAGAGCAGTACTTC
CASSLGLQLEQYF
>TRBJ2-5|TRBD2|NA|TRBV12-3/TRBV12-4
TGTGCCAGCAGTGACGGGGGTAGCGGGGGACAAGAGACCCAGTACTTC
CASSDGGSGGQETQYF
>TRBJ1-1|TRBD1|NA|TRBV20-1
TGCAGTGCTAGAGGCTTGGGACAGGTAACAGCTTTCTTT
CSARGLGQVTAFF
>TRBJ2-5|NA|NA|TRBV7-2
TGTGCCAGCAGTCTTAGGTTCGGGGCAGAGACCCAGTACTTC
CASSLRFGAETQYF
>TRBJ1-5|NA|NA|TRBV10-3
TGTGCCATCAGTGAGGTTAATCAGCCCCAGCATTTT
CAISEVNQPQHF
>TRBJ2-5|NA|few|TRBV5-1
TGCGCCAGCAGCGGGACGGACGTGGAGACCCAGTACTTC
CASSGTDVETQYF
>TRBJ1-4|NA|few|TRBV4-3
TGCGCCAGCAGCCAAGAGGAAGGGTCCCCTAATGAAAAACTGTTTTTT
CASSQEEGSPNEKLFF
>TRBJ2-1|NA|few|TRBV7-3
TGTGCCAGCAGCTTAAGGCAAACAGGAACCAGTGAGCAGTTCTTC
CASSLRQTGTSEQFF
>TRBJ2-3|NA|NA|TRBV5-1
TGCGCCAGCAGCTTGCTGCACGCAGATACGCAGTATTTT
CASSLLHADTQYF
>TRBJ2-2|NA|NA|TRBV5-5
TGTCCCAGCAGCCCCCGGGGCCGTTCCACCGGGGAGCTGTTTTTT
CPSSPRGRSTGELFF
>TRBJ2-1|NA|few|TRBV3-1
TGTGCCAGCAGCCAAGGGCTAGGTCCCTACAATGAGCAGTTCTTC
CASSQGLGPYNEQFF
>TRBJ2-1|NA|NA|TRBV7-9
TGTGCCAGCAGCTTTTGGGGTAGAAATAACAATGAGCAGTTCTTC
CASSFWGRNNNEQFF
>TRBJ2-7|NA|NA|TRBV20-1
TGCAGTGCCAGCCCGAATATTTACGAGCAGTACTTC
CSASPNIYEQYF
>TRBJ2-5|TRBD2|few|TRBV10-3
TGTGCCATCAAGGGTAGCGGGGGTCAGGAGACCCAGTACTTC
CAIKGSGGQETQYF
>TRBJ2-7|NA|NA|TRBV29-1
TGCAGCGTTGCGAAACCTTGGGGGGAGCAGTACTTC
CSVAKPWGEQYF
>TRBJ2-1|NA|NA|TRBV3-1
TGTGCCAGCAGCCAAGTTGAAGGAAATGAGCAGTTCTTC
CASSQVEGNEQFF
>TRBJ1-5|NA|few|TRBV27
TGTGCCAGCAGCTCCCTTAGGGGGGCCCAGCATTTT
CASSSLRGAQHF